The clone carrying this T cell receptor beta chain was counted only a few times. Its antigen is still unknown. These data come from a study of identical twins. Study-wide points: Instead of following the same donors, the conclusions were based on cross-sectional statistical analysis. Fewer insertions characterized abundant cord blood beta clonotypes, whereas memory repertoires showed none.

Unique molecular identifiers were present on cDNA, and template switching added a universal primer site. TCRdb used MiXCR to reprocess the 5' RACE reads, holding one entry per CDR3 protein. The data contain 500,000 to 650,000 distinct CDR3 sequences, around 20% of them singletons. From germline, CDR1 is SGHRS and CDR2 YFSETQ. The V end was cut by 4 bases, the J end by 1 base, with 17 bases between. CDR3 length: 17 residues. The sample was also reused in another study, on yellow fever vaccine responses in identical twins.

The origin of this receptor is a young woman in good health. The sample consisted of CD4+ T cells sorted from blood. J is TRBJ2-2 and V is TRBV5-1, with a possible D match to TRBD1 (8 bases). CDR3 amino acids: CASSLQGGTQNTGELFF. The CDR3 DNA sequence: TGCGCCAGCAGCCTACAGGGGGGGACTCAGAACACCGGGGAGCTGTTTTTT.